Shown below are 20 T cell receptor beta chains from a single sample sequenced in a study of T cells in Graves' hyperthyroidism and ophthalmopathy. Amplification yielded TCR beta CDR3 regions, with RNA transcripts as the source. A first-round RT-PCR of the TCR CDR3 used the HTBI primer set. One entry per CDR3 protein results from TCRdb running MiXCR on the multiplex PCR reads. This table holds 200,000 to 250,000 distinct CDR3 sequences, around 17% found once. Sample: blood. These receptors all stem from a woman younger than 35 with Graves' ophthalmopathy.

This clonotype showed up many times. The rearrangement links TRBV7-9 to TRBJ1-1; D unclear. Per germline, CDR1 SEHNR and CDR2 FQNEAQ (reference sequence). Trimming removed 1 base from V and 7 bases from J, with 7 bases in between. This CDR3 region has 12 residues. The DNA for the CDR3 is TGTGCCAGCAGCTTAGGTCGGGGTGAAGCTTTCTTT. Translation gives CASSLGRGEAFF.

This clonotype was picked up many times. This chain links TRBV18 with TRBJ1-1, with D tentatively TRBD1 (6 bases). V lost 2 bases and J 4 bases, leaving 17 bases between the germline ends. The CDR3 length is 16 residues. Germline V lookup: CDR1 KGHSH, CDR2 LQKENI. CDR3 nucleotide sequence: TGTGCCAGCTCACCAGGAATTGGGACATCGAGCACTGAAGCTTTCTTT. Translation: CASSPGIGTSSTEAFF.

This clonotype came up many times. The chain links TRBV28 to TRBJ2-1; TRBD2 matches at 9 bases. The length of the CDR3 is 11 residues. CDR1 and CDR2 from the germline V gene are MDHEN and SYDVKM. With 4 bases clipped from V and 12 bases from J, the junction kept 1 base outside the gene matches. The CDR3 loop is CASSSLAGQFF. CDR3 nucleotide sequence: TGTGCCAGCAGTTCACTAGCGGGGCAGTTCTTC.

This clonotype occurred many times. The chain couples TRBV24-1 to TRBJ2-1; 7 bases align to TRBD1. CDR3 length: 19 residues. The junction had 15 bases not matched to a gene; V was cut back by 3 bases and J by 2 bases. The germline gives CDR1 KGHDR, CDR2 SFDVKD. For the CDR3, the DNA is TGTGCCACCAGTGATATTCGTATAGGGCTGGACAGGACCTACAATGAGCAGTTCTTC. This sequence encodes CATSDIRIGLDRTYNEQFF.

This clonotype occurred many times. The chain links TRBV7-9 to TRBJ1-4; D is unclear. This CDR3 is built from 15 residues. Germline CDR1 SEHNR, CDR2 FQNEAQ (reference sequence). The V and J ends lost 1 base and 4 bases respectively, with 10 bases between them. Here the CDR3 DNA reads TGTGCCAGCAGCTTAGTGGTCGGGTTTAATGAAAAACTGTTTTTT. This encodes CASSLVVGFNEKLFF.

The chain has TRBV12-3 or TRBV12-4 and TRBJ2-7; 7 bases map to TRBD2. Trimming took 10 bases from V and 3 from J; bases not matched to a gene: 9. The CDR3 covers 13 residues. The CDR3 DNA reads TGTGCCACCACCGGGACTAACAACTACGAGCAGTACTTC. The encoded protein is CATTGTNNYEQYF.

This clonotype was seen many times. The V and J genes are TRBV11-2 and TRBJ2-7; 11 bases are shared with TRBD1. CDR1 is SGHAT, CDR2 FQNNGV, per germline. Trimming took 1 base from V and 0 from J; bases not matched to a gene: 5. The CDR3 contains 17 residues. CDR3 loop: CASSLGTGGPSSYEQYF. The CDR3 nucleotides read TGTGCCAGCAGCTTAGGGACAGGGGGCCCTAGCTCCTACGAGCAGTACTTC.

This clonotype was recorded at least ten times. The chain has TRBV28 and TRBJ2-7; D possibly matches TRBD1 or TRBD2 (6 bases each). Germline CDR1 reads MDHEN; CDR2 reads SYDVKM. Trimming cost V 11 bases and J 2 bases, with 16 bases left between them. CDR3 length: 13 amino acids. The CDR3 region has the DNA TGTGCCGGTGGGGCGAGGGGGGCCTACGAGCAGTACTTC. Its protein product is CAGGARGAYEQYF.

Ten or more counts support this clonotype. J is TRBJ1-2 and V is TRBV6-1; D unresolved. There are 13 residues in the CDR3. CDR1 and CDR2 (germline): MNHNS, SASEGT. Trimming stripped 5 bases from V and 8 bases from J, with 15 bases between. CDR3 region: CASSSSTSFGYTF. Here the CDR3 DNA reads TGTGCCAGCAGTTCATCCACATCGTTCGGCTACACCTTC.

This clonotype was counted ten times or more. The chain recombines TRBV6-2 or TRBV6-3 with TRBJ1-1, with D possibly matching TRBD1 (6 bases). The CDR3 is 16 amino acids. V gave up 2 bases and J gave up 0 bases, with 13 bases separating them. CDR1 MNHEY and CDR2 SVGEGT come from the germline V gene. The CDR3 sequence: CASSYLRGRLNTEAFF. The DNA of the CDR3 is TGTGCCAGCAGTTACCTCAGGGGTCGTTTGAACACTGAAGCTTTCTTT.

This clonotype was detected many times. The chain links TRBV12-3 or TRBV12-4 to TRBJ1-2; 8 nucleotides agree with TRBD1. The CDR3 loop spans 16 amino acids. J gave up 8 bases and V 7 bases, and 18 bases lay outside the gene matches. The DNA for the CDR3 is TGTGCCAGCACCCGAGGGGGCAGGGGGCGCATTATCGGCTACACCTTC. Protein product: CASTRGGRGRIIGYTF.

This clonotype showed up many times. The chain is built from TRBV28 and TRBJ2-7; D uncertain. The V end was cut by 2 bases, the J end by 4 bases, with 9 bases between. Germline CDR1 MDHEN, CDR2 SYDVKM. The CDR3 runs to 13 residues. This CDR3 reads CASSLGFRYEQYF. The CDR3 nucleotides read TGTGCCAGCAGTTTAGGTTTCAGATACGAGCAGTACTTC. Full variable domain (outside the CDR3, taken from reference TRBV28 and TRBJ2-7): DVKVTQSSRYLVKRTGEKVFLECVQDMDHENMFWYRQDPGLGLRLIYFSYDVKMKEKGDIPEGYSVSREKKERFSLILESASTNQTSMYLCASSLGFRYEQYFGPGTRLTVT.

This clonotype has at least ten counts. The chain combines TRBV7-3 with TRBJ1-1; a possible D gene is TRBD1 (6 bases). CDR1 SGHTA and CDR2 FQGTGA come from the germline V gene. The CDR3 spans 15 residues. The V and J ends lost 1 base and 0 bases respectively, with 9 bases between them. CDR3 region: CASSLMGGLNTEAFF. The CDR3 DNA is TGTGCCAGCAGCTTAATGGGGGGCCTGAACACTGAAGCTTTCTTT.

This clonotype was observed at least ten times. V usage is TRBV27 and J usage is TRBJ1-2, with a possible D match to TRBD1 (6 bases). This CDR3 contains 14 residues. The V end lost 3 bases, the J end lost 4 bases, and 12 bases lay between the germline ends. CDR1 and CDR2 (germline): MNHEY, SMNVEV (reference sequence). CDR3 protein: CASSLTGGPYGYTF. The CDR3 DNA reads TGTGCCAGCAGTTTGACGGGGGGGCCCTATGGCTACACCTTC.

This clonotype was recorded at least ten times. The chain recombines TRBV5-1 with TRBJ1-1, with 10 bases identical to TRBD1. The CDR3 spans 15 residues. CDR1 is SGHRS and CDR2 is YFSETQ in the germline V gene. V shed 4 bases, J shed 10 bases, and the junction held 13 bases outside the gene matches. CDR3 amino acids: CASSSTGQGIGSAFF. The CDR3 region has the DNA TGCGCCAGCAGCAGTACGGGACAGGGGATAGGTTCAGCTTTCTTT.

This clonotype has at least ten counts. The chain joins TRBV11-2 to TRBJ1-2; D uncertain. Trimming removed 1 base at V and 2 bases at J, with 17 bases between. The CDR3 covers 17 residues. The germline V gene has CDR1 SGHAT and CDR2 FQNNGV. In DNA, the CDR3 is TGTGCCAGCAGCTTAGCCCACACAGCCCAGACCAACTATGGCTACACCTTC. It specifies CASSLAHTAQTNYGYTF.

The sample holds a few counts of this clonotype. The chain employs TRBV9 and TRBJ2-1, with 11 positions matching TRBD2. The CDR3 totals 18 residues. Germline V gene data show CDR1 as SGDLS and CDR2 as YYNGEE. V was pared by 4 bases and J by 9 bases, with 18 bases of the junction left unmatched. CDR3 sequence reads: CASSPSGVAGGPGSEQFF. In nucleotides, the CDR3 is TGTGCCAGCAGCCCCAGTGGGGTAGCGGGAGGGCCAGGGAGTGAGCAGTTCTTC.

This clonotype was observed many times. The chain joins TRBV14 to TRBJ2-7; D is ambiguous. Germline CDR1 SGHDN, CDR2 FVKESK. V was pared by 0 bases and J by 1 base, with 13 bases between. This CDR3 is 16 amino acids long. CDR3 in DNA: TGTGCCAGCAGCCAAGATGGATTTGGACGGTCCTACGAGCAGTACTTC. Its protein product is CASSQDGFGRSYEQYF.

The J gene is TRBJ1-5, the V gene TRBV19, with D unclear. V lost 6 bases and J 2 bases, leaving 8 bases between the germline ends. The CDR3 is made up of 13 amino acids. The germline V gene encodes CDR1 LNHDA and CDR2 SQIVND (reference sequence). CDR3 loop: CASSDMGNQPQHF. The CDR3 region has the DNA TGTGCCAGTAGCGACATGGGCAATCAGCCCCAGCATTTT.

This clonotype occurred many times. The CDR3 reads CASSLGSTNTEAFF. The CDR3 nucleotides are TGTGCCAGCAGCTTAGGTTCCACGAACACTGAAGCTTTCTTT. J is TRBJ1-1 and V is TRBV7-8; D is uncertain. CDR3 length: 14 amino acids. Germline V gene data show CDR1 as SGHVS and CDR2 as FQNEAQ. Trimming shortened V by 1 base and J by 1 base, and 7 bases separated the two germline ends.